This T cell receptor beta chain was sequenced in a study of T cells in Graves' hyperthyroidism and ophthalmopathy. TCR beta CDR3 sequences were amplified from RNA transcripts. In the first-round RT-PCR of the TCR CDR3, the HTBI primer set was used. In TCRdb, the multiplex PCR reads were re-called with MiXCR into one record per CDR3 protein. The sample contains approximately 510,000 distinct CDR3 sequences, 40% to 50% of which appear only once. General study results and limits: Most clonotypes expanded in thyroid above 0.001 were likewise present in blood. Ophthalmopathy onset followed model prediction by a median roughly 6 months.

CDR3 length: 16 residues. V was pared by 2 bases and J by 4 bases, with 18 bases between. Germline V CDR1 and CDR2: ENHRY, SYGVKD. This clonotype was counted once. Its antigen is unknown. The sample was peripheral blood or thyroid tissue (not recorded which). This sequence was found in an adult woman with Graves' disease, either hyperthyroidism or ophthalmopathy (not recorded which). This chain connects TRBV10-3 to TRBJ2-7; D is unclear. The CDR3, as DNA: TGTGCCATCAGTGAGACGACAAGGGCACCTGGTTACGAGCAGTACTTC. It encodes CAISETTRAPGYEQYF.